This record concerns one TCR beta chain sequence. The sample carries other DNA sequences with the same CDR3. The ends were cut back, 3 bases at V and 4 bases at J, with 9 bases in the middle. This CDR3 is built from 13 residues. Germline V gene lookup returns CDR1 LNHDA and CDR2 SQIVND (reference sequence). This sample was taken from a study of blood T cell repertoires in COVID-19. Profiling relied on immunoSEQ multiplex PCR, and the TCRdb table lists in-frame clones only, not all of them. The repertoire holds roughly 400,000 clones, 91% seen once, with roughly 0.9% in the top ten. This receptor was identified in a woman aged 40 to 55 who had been exposed to COVID-19. The rearrangement joins TRBV19 to TRBJ1-1; a possible D gene is TRBD1 (6 bases). Sequencing used PBMCs or T cells enriched from blood (not recorded which). The CDR3 DNA reads as TGTGCCAGTAGTATCCAACAGGGCACTGAAGCTTTCTTT. It is translated as CASSIQQGTEAFF.